This T cell receptor (beta chain) was captured in a study of blood T cell repertoires in COVID-19. Looking at the study overall: Some COVID-19 samples were acute and others convalescent; all came from the United States, Italy and Spain.

The ends lost 6 bases at V and 6 bases at J; junction bases unmatched: 1. The CDR3 totals 13 residues. Followed longitudinally, the Seattle patients had been enrolled during active infection. The table came from immunoSEQ multiplex PCR; TCRdb's copy has only in-frame clones and leaves some out. The table lists over 90,000 clones, 75% to 90% of them singletons. The rearrangement joins TRBV12-3 or TRBV12-4 to TRBJ2-1; 11 nucleotides agree with TRBD2. The sample was peripheral blood. The clonotype was recovered from a woman aged 50 to 60 with COVID-19, enrolled during active disease. CDR3 nucleotides: TGTGCCAGCAGCCTAGCGGGGGGCAATGAGCAGTTCTTC. This encodes CASSLAGGNEQFF.